By its share, the clone carrying this T cell receptor (beta chain) is medium-sized. Its antigen is still unknown. These data originate in a study of T cell clones after liver transplantation. Study at large: TCRbeta sequencing after a pre-transplant mixed lymphocyte reaction identified graft-donor-reactive clones, later tracked in post-transplant blood.

CDR1 is SGHVS and CDR2 is FNYEAQ in the germline V gene. The junction had 7 bases not matched to a gene; V was cut back by 5 bases and J by 5 bases. CDR3 length equals 14 residues. Whole-study results and caveats: Rather than being deleted, graft donor-reactive T cells may have moved into the graft.

Sorting of unstimulated PBMCs yielded separate CD3+CD4+ and CD3+CD8+ fractions. Here immunoSEQ multiplex PCR was the method, and the copy in TCRdb shows in-frame clones only, minus some. The sample shows just under 60,000 clones, about 71% of them seen only once. The TCR originated in a human patient who received a liver transplant. Some T cells could come from the graft donor. The V and J genes are TRBV7-6 and TRBJ2-5, with 8 bases that match TRBD1. The input for sequencing was CD4+ T cells from blood, taken at the approximately 16-month timepoint. In nucleotides, the CDR3 is TGTGCCAGCAGCCTAAGACAGGGGAGGGAGACCCAGTACTTC. Amino acid sequence: CASSLRQGRETQYF.